These 4 T cell receptor beta chains were sequenced from one sample in a study of cytomegalovirus exposure and HLA in healthy donors. PCR used 60 Vbeta primers and 13 Jbeta primers. The assay was immunoSEQ multiplex PCR, and TCRdb's table has in-frame clones only and misses some. The table lists approximately 180,000 clones, almost 80% of them singletons. The material sequenced was PBMCs. The receptors were gathered from a middle-aged man in good health and CMV-seropositive.

The chain uses TRBV6-5 and TRBJ1-5, with D tentatively TRBD1 (6 bases). Germline V lookup: CDR1 MNHEY, CDR2 SVGAGI. V lost 6 bases and J lost 1, with 10 bases in between. The length of the CDR3 is 14 residues. The CDR3 protein is CASSLGQSNQPQHF. The CDR3 DNA reads TGTGCCAGCAGCCTAGGACAGAGCAATCAGCCCCAGCATTTT.

V is TRBV7-3 and J is TRBJ2-7, with 9 positions matching TRBD2. Germline V gene sequence: CDR1 SGHTA, CDR2 FQGTGA. The CDR3 is made up of 15 amino acids. V lost 1 base to trimming and J lost 2 bases; unmatched junction nucleotides: 3. CDR3 DNA sequence: TGTGCCAGCAGCTTAAATGCGGGAGGGCCCTACGAGCAGTACTTC. Translated, it gives CASSLNAGGPYEQYF.

This chain uses TRBV19 with TRBJ2-2; TRBD1 matches at 8 bases. Germline loops: CDR1 LNHDA, CDR2 SQIVND (reference sequence). The CDR3 is 14 residues long. Trimming at V came to 5 bases and at J to 3 bases, leaving 2 bases not matched to a gene. CDR3 in amino acids: CASSQGAYTGELFF. Here the CDR3 DNA reads TGTGCCAGTAGTCAGGGGGCTTACACCGGGGAGCTGTTTTTT.

This clone has a handful of counts. The CDR3 spells CASSPRLDSGYNEQFF. CDR3 DNA sequence: TGTGCCAGCAGCCCGAGACTGGACAGCGGCTACAATGAGCAGTTCTTC. V and J are TRBV7-9 and TRBJ2-1; D may be TRBD1 (6 bases). The CDR3 sequence is 16 residues long. Germline V gives CDR1 SEHNR, CDR2 FQNEAQ (reference sequence). V was pared by 5 bases and J by 3 bases, with 17 bases between.